The present entry profiles one TCR beta chain with its context. This sample is part of a study of long-term antiretroviral therapy in people with HIV. Ahead of DNA extraction, samples held roughly 0.9-11 million cryopreserved PBMC each. CDR1 MNHEY and CDR2 SMNVEV come from the germline V gene (reference sequence). V lost 4 bases to trimming and J lost 4 bases, with 6 bases between them. The CDR3 consists of 12 residues. The authors ran the immunoSEQ assay, v3.0, at survey level. Only in-frame clones appear in the TCRdb table, and some are missing; sequencing was by immunoSEQ multiplex PCR. The profile shows under 30,000 clones, 94% of them singletons.

The chain links TRBV27 to TRBJ2-3; D not resolved. Sequencing was performed on unsorted PBMCs, taken just over 7.3 years after starting antiretroviral therapy. This clonotype was sampled from a man between 50 and 59 years old with HIV. The DNA of the CDR3 is TGTGCCAGCAGTTCCATAGCAGATACGCAGTATTTT. This translates into CASSSIADTQYF.